This T cell receptor (beta chain) stems from a study of blood T cell repertoires in COVID-19. Study summary: There were acute and convalescent COVID-19 samples, and they came from the United States, Italy and Spain. The cDNA or gDNA used as material had been derived from T cells, B-cell-depleted T cells, or PBMCs.

Original analysis: Reference gene primer amplification gave estimated nucleated cell counts. Some clones are missing from TCRdb's copy, which holds only in-frame ones; the method was immunoSEQ multiplex PCR. Clonal size and the V and J genes are those of that table, whereas D and trimming came from the DNA. The data show roughly 170,000 clones, with about 80% seen just once and under 8.5% held by the top ten. The CDR3 contains 17 residues. The trim removed 5 bases at V and 4 bases at J, leaving 13 bases unmatched. The germline gives CDR1 SGHTA, CDR2 FQGNSA. This chain joins TRBV7-2 and TRBJ1-3, with 8 bases identical to TRBD1. The TCR was taken from a human donor in a cohort sampled during active COVID-19. What was sequenced was peripheral blood. CDR3 region: CASSRTGTFFSGNTIYF. The CDR3 DNA sequence: TGTGCCAGCAGCCGGACAGGGACTTTTTTCTCCGGAAACACCATATATTTT.